Listed here are 15 T cell receptor beta chains from one sample, sequenced in a study of cytomegalovirus exposure and HLA in healthy donors (dated by TCRdb to the late 2010s). The library came from the immunoSEQ multiplex PCR assay. For the multiplex PCR, a mixture combining 60 forward primers for TCR Vbeta segments and 13 reverse primers for TCR Jbeta segments was used. TCRdb's version of the immuneACCESS table is confined to in-frame rearrangements and falls short of the full clone set. An unresolved V gene accounts for under half of the shortfall where checked; the remainder is of unknown origin. This sample lists about 140,000 clones; under 80% were detected once. The ten biggest clones cover roughly 2.8% of the sample. Input material: PBMCs. The receptors derive from a male donor in good health and CMV-seronegative.

This sequence joins TRBV5-6 and TRBJ1-5; maybe TRBD1 (6 bases). Germline values: CDR1 SGHDT, CDR2 YYEEEE. The CDR3 covers 14 residues. V lost 0 bases, J lost 7 bases, and 11 bases lay in between. The CDR3 DNA follows: TGTGCCAGCAGCTTGGCAGGGGTCAGCCAGCCCCAGCATTTT. Residues: CASSLAGVSQPQHF.

The chain has TRBV15 and TRBJ2-6; D ambiguous. Germline V gives CDR1 LNHNV, CDR2 YYDKDF (reference sequence). The CDR3 covers 15 residues. Trimming took off 1 base at V and 0 bases at J, with 4 bases between the two ends. Here the CDR3 reads CATSRVNSGANVLTF. The DNA of the CDR3 is TGTGCCACCAGCAGAGTAAACTCTGGGGCCAACGTCCTGACTTTC.

The rearrangement links TRBV19 to TRBJ1-2; D is uncertain. The CDR3 sequence is 12 residues long. The V gene lost 10 bases and the J gene lost 4 bases, with 13 bases spanning the gap. Germline V gene lookup returns CDR1 LNHDA and CDR2 SQIVND (reference sequence). The DNA of the CDR3 is TGTGCCACGAGCTACTCGGGCTATGGCTACACCTTC. It yields the protein CATSYSGYGYTF.

This rearrangement joins TRBV7-3 to TRBJ1-6; D unresolved. Germline V CDR1 and CDR2: SGHTA, FQGTGA. The CDR3 has 13 amino acids. Trimming removed 3 bases at V and 9 bases at J, with 9 bases between. CDR3 nucleotides: TGTGCCAGCAGCTTTCTCACACGTTCACCCCTCCACTTT. It is translated as CASSFLTRSPLHF.

The gene calls are TRBV7-6 and TRBJ2-1, with 13 bases matching TRBD2. This CDR3 has 17 residues. V gave up 5 bases and J gave up 6 bases; unmatched junction bases: 10. The germline V gene encodes CDR1 SGHVS and CDR2 FNYEAQ. The CDR3 spells CASSTGLAGALSNEQFF. DNA for the CDR3: TGTGCCAGCAGCACCGGACTAGCGGGGGCGTTATCCAATGAGCAGTTCTTC.

V is TRBV5-1 and J is TRBJ2-3; the D is unclear. V was trimmed by 0 bases and J by 4 bases, leaving 9 bases between them. This CDR3 is built from 14 residues. Per germline, CDR1 SGHRS and CDR2 YFSETQ. The CDR3 loop reads CASSLALVPDTQYF. The CDR3 nucleotides are TGCGCCAGCAGCTTGGCCTTAGTGCCAGATACGCAGTATTTT.

The chain joins TRBV7-8 to TRBJ1-1; D gene ambiguous. Germline V gives CDR1 SGHVS, CDR2 FQNEAQ. The CDR3 loop spans 17 amino acids. The V and J ends lost 1 base and 3 bases respectively, with 18 bases between them. In nucleotides, the CDR3 is TGTGCCAGCAGCTTAGGTAGCAGCTTCAATTCCTACACTGAAGCTTTCTTT. Its translation is CASSLGSSFNSYTEAFF.

The chain employs TRBV4-1 and TRBJ1-5; 8 nucleotides agree with TRBD1. Germline V gene sequence: CDR1 MGHRA, CDR2 YSYEKL. This CDR3 has 19 residues. J lost 5 bases, V lost 1 base, and 16 bases had no gene match. CDR3 in amino acids: CASSQGDSRTGRFDQPQHF. The CDR3, as DNA: TGCGCCAGCAGCCAAGGGGATTCGAGGACAGGGCGGTTTGATCAGCCCCAGCATTTT.

This clone was seen only once. This sequence joins TRBV19 and TRBJ1-2; the D gene is possibly TRBD1 (5 bases). The germline V and J ends were trimmed by 3 bases and 6 bases, with 11 bases remaining between them. Per germline, CDR1 LNHDA and CDR2 SQIVND (reference sequence). There are 13 residues in the CDR3. The CDR3 nucleotides read TGTGCCAGTAGTATGGGGCAGCCGGATGGCTACACCTTC. This gives the protein CASSMGQPDGYTF.

V is TRBV9 and J is TRBJ1-2; D is uncertain. CDR3 size: 14 residues. Germline CDR1 SGDLS, CDR2 YYNGEE. Trimming shortened V by 0 bases and J by 3 bases, and 9 bases separated the two germline ends. Here the CDR3 DNA reads TGTGCCAGCAGCGTAGACGCGCTTGACTATGGCTACACCTTC. Protein sequence: CASSVDALDYGYTF.

This clone was seen more than once but under ten times. This chain joins TRBV29-1 and TRBJ1-2; 8 positions match TRBD1. This CDR3 spans 13 amino acids. The V and J ends lost 2 bases and 2 bases, in that order; junction bases with no gene match: 1. CDR1 is SQVTM, CDR2 ANQGSEA, per germline. The CDR3 spells CSVEQGANYGYTF. DNA for the CDR3: TGCAGCGTTGAACAGGGGGCCAACTATGGCTACACCTTC.

CDR3 protein: CASSVGQGENSPLHF. The CDR3, as DNA: TGTGCCAGCAGCGTAGGACAGGGGGAGAATTCACCCCTCCACTTT. The chain uses TRBV9 and TRBJ1-6; 9 positions match TRBD1. Per the germline V gene, CDR1 is SGDLS and CDR2 is YYNGEE. The CDR3 has 15 amino acids. Losses at the gene ends were 0 bases for V and 7 bases for J; bases not matched to a gene: 2. Full variable domain (outside the CDR3, taken from reference TRBV9 and TRBJ1-6): DSGVTQTPKHLITATGQRVTLRCSPRSGDLSVYWYQQSLDQGLQFLIQYYNGEERAKGNILERFSAQQFPDLHSELNLSSLELGDSALYFCASSVGQGENSPLHFGNGTRLTVT.

The chain couples TRBV9 to TRBJ1-5; D might be TRBD1 (6 bases). The CDR3 length is 13 residues. Germline V lookup: CDR1 SGDLS, CDR2 YYNGEE. In DNA, the CDR3 is TGTGTCAACCAGGGGAATAGCAATCAGCCCCAGCATTTT. This encodes CVNQGNSNQPQHF. The whole variable domain, remainder taken from reference TRBV9 and TRBJ1-5, is DSGVTQTPKHLITATGQRVTLRCSPRSGDLSVYWYQQSLDQGLQFLIQYYNGEERAKGNILERFSAQQFPDLHSELNLSSLELGDSALYFCVNQGNSNQPQHFGDGTRLSIL.

This clone was picked up a small number of times. The gene calls are TRBV9 and TRBJ1-3, with D possibly TRBD1 on 5 matching bases. Germline-derived CDR1 and CDR2 are SGDLS and YYNGEE. V was clipped by 0 bases and J by 2 bases, with 9 bases between them. There are 15 residues in the CDR3. CDR3 nucleotide sequence: TGTGCCAGCAGCGTAGGCGGGGCGACTGGAAACACCATATATTTT. This sequence encodes CASSVGGATGNTIYF.

The chain links TRBV27 to TRBJ2-5, with a tentative D call TRBD1 (6 bases). The CDR3 consists of 15 residues. The germline gives CDR1 MNHEY, CDR2 SMNVEV (reference sequence). The V gene lost 0 bases and the J gene lost 1 base, with 9 bases spanning the gap. The CDR3 loop is CASSLSTGIQETQYF. In nucleotides, the CDR3 is TGTGCCAGCAGTTTATCGACAGGAATCCAAGAGACCCAGTACTTC.